This TCR beta chain was retrieved from a study of human T cells and chemical hapten exposure. Findings and limits, study-wide: PT1 expanded TCR counts correlated positively with patch test score.

TCRdb fed the RACE reads into MiXCR, producing one record per CDR3 protein. The data contain more than 85,000 distinct CDR3 sequences, 34% of them singletons. As for time point: patch test 3, about 24 weeks after DPC sensitization. As for treatment: therapeutic diphenylcyclopropenone sensitization with weekly scalp DPC. Concerning this clonotype: Antigen unknown.

This CDR3 has 15 residues. CDR1 SGHTA and CDR2 FQGNSA come from the germline V gene. The V gene lost 4 bases and the J gene lost 3 bases, with 13 bases spanning the gap. This chain joins TRBV7-2 and TRBJ2-1; unclear D gene. The source was whole blood, collected in connection with sensitization to the hapten diphenylcyclopropenone (DPC). This receptor was identified in a man aged 35-49 years with alopecia areata. Some clones in this sample may be carry-over from other donors' samples. The DNA for the CDR3 is TGTGCCAGCAGCTCCGCGTTCTTTAGCTACAATGAGCAGTTCTTC. It yields the protein CASSSAFFSYNEQFF.